This T cell receptor beta chain is drawn from a study of T cells in tuberculosis. Study-level information: A South African cohort included IGRA-negative adolescents, latently infected IGRA-positive adolescents and adults with active tuberculosis. General observations from the study: Shorter CDR3-alpha in active tuberculosis partly drove smaller distances. Active tuberculosis TCR-alpha repertoires lay closer to GMM-specific TCRs than IGRA-negative controls, suggesting clonal expansion.

This table comes from immunoSEQ multiplex PCR, and its TCRdb copy is limited to in-frame clones, with some not included. Among roughly 32,000 clones, around 95% were seen once, and the ten largest hold roughly 2.5%. Regarding this clone: Antigen unknown.

CDR1 SNHLY and CDR2 FYNNEI come from the germline V gene. The CDR3 runs to 12 residues. Trimming took off 10 bases at V and 8 bases at J, with 15 bases between the two ends. The sequencing input was PBMCs. The chain uses TRBV2 and TRBJ2-1; D gene unclear. The clonotype originates from a donor aged 10 to 29 with latent tuberculosis or without tuberculosis infection. CDR3 sequence (DNA): TGTGCCACCTTTTCCAGTCTCGATGAGCAGTTCTTC. The encoded protein is CATFSSLDEQFF.